These 16 T cell receptor beta chains were sequenced from one sample in a study of identifying expanded T cells in peripheral blood. TCRdb keeps only in-frame clones here, not all; method: immunoSEQ multiplex PCR. The data show about 58,000 clones, about 85% seen once. Sequenced sample: blood. The receptors derive from a person aged 18 to 70 in good health.

Only a few counts were recorded for this clone. This chain uses TRBV19 with TRBJ1-5; D is uncertain. Germline V gene lookup returns CDR1 LNHDA and CDR2 SQIVND (reference sequence). V was shortened by 7 bases and J by 0 bases, with 13 bases between the two germline ends. The CDR3 has 15 amino acids. The DNA for the CDR3 is TGTGCCAGTAACGTTAGACACGATAGCAATCAGCCCCAGCATTTT. Its translation is CASNVRHDSNQPQHF.

This chain connects TRBV5-6 to TRBJ1-1, with 8 bases lining up with TRBD1. V lost 0 bases, J lost 2 bases, and 6 bases stayed unmatched. This CDR3 has 16 residues. The germline V gene has CDR1 SGHDT and CDR2 YYEEEE. The CDR3 DNA reads TGTGCCAGCAGCTTGGAGCCGGGACAGGCAAACACTGAAGCTTTCTTT. This gives the protein CASSLEPGQANTEAFF. The whole variable domain, remainder taken from reference TRBV5-6 and TRBJ1-1, is DAGVTQSPTHLIKTRGQQVTLRCSPKSGHDTVSWYQQALGQGPQFIFQYYEEEERQRGNFPDRFSGHQFPNYSSELNVNALLLGDSALYLCASSLEPGQANTEAFFGQGTRLTVV.

This clone has only a few counts. The V and J genes are TRBV27 and TRBJ2-6; a possible D gene is TRBD1 (6 bases). This CDR3 has 17 amino acids. V lost 5 bases and J 4 bases, leaving 18 bases between the germline ends. Looked up from germline, CDR1 is MNHEY and CDR2 is SMNVEV (reference sequence). The CDR3 DNA reads TGTGCCAGCAGTCCCCTGGGACAATCGGGGGGGGCCAACGTCCTGACTTTC. Amino acids: CASSPLGQSGGANVLTF.

This chain uses TRBV30 with TRBJ1-1, with D uncertain. In germline, CDR1 is GTSNPN, CDR2 SVGIG (reference sequence). The CDR3 runs to 14 residues. Trimming pared 0 bases from V and 5 bases from J, leaving 13 bases between. In nucleotides, the CDR3 is TGTGCCTGGAGTGTAAAAGGGTTCGGGACTGAAGCTTTCTTT. Its translation is CAWSVKGFGTEAFF.

This rearrangement joins TRBV7-9 to TRBJ2-2; 11 nucleotides match TRBD2. Unmatched junction bases numbered 10, after V lost 7 bases and J lost 6 bases. Germline lookup yields CDR1 SEHNR and CDR2 FQNEAQ (reference sequence). The CDR3 covers 16 residues. The CDR3 protein is CASTTLAGDVAGELFF. For the CDR3, the DNA is TGTGCCAGCACCACACTAGCGGGAGACGTCGCCGGGGAGCTGTTTTTT. The full variable domain, its missing parts supplied by reference TRBV7-9 and TRBJ2-2, is DTGVSQNPRHKITKRGQNVTFRCDPISEHNRLYWYRQTLGQGPEFLTYFQNEAQLEKSRLLSDRFSAERPKGSFSTLEIQRTEQGDSAMYLCASTTLAGDVAGELFFGEGSRLTVL.

This clone was found once. The chain employs TRBV2 and TRBJ2-6, with D perhaps being TRBD1 or TRBD2 (5 bases each). Germline CDR1 reads SNHLY; CDR2 reads FYNNEI. The CDR3 has 16 residues. V was shortened by 0 bases and J by 8 bases, with 14 bases between the two germline ends. The CDR3 is CASSEALGGGTNVLTF. CDR3 nucleotide sequence: TGTGCCAGCAGTGAAGCTCTGGGTGGGGGAACCAACGTCCTGACTTTC.

V is TRBV30 and J is TRBJ1-1; no reliable D call. The germline CDR1 and CDR2 sequences are GTSNPN and SVGIG (reference sequence). Deletions cut 8 bases from V and 0 bases from J, with 19 bases between. This CDR3 comprises 15 residues. CDR3 DNA sequence: TGTGCCCGACTTGAACGGAACCTTATGAACACTGAAGCTTTCTTT. Protein: CARLERNLMNTEAFF.

J is TRBJ1-1 and V is TRBV19; tentatively, D is TRBD1 (5 bases). Trimming removed 5 bases at V and 0 bases at J, with 13 bases between. CDR1 is LNHDA, CDR2 SQIVND, per germline (reference sequence). This CDR3 has 15 residues. CDR3 sequence: CASSWQGRLNTEAFF. In nucleotides, the CDR3 is TGTGCCAGTAGTTGGCAGGGCCGCCTGAACACTGAAGCTTTCTTT.

The chain has TRBV30 and TRBJ1-4; D unresolved. The CDR3 consists of 15 residues. Trimming took off 0 bases at V and 0 bases at J, with 8 bases between the two ends. The V gene's germline CDR1 is GTSNPN and CDR2 SVGIG (reference sequence). Here the CDR3 reads CAWSVLGATNEKLFF. The DNA for the CDR3 is TGTGCCTGGAGTGTGTTGGGTGCAACTAATGAAAAACTGTTTTTT.

This sequence joins TRBV11-2 and TRBJ2-7, with 9 bases identical to TRBD2. CDR1 and CDR2 from the germline V gene are SGHAT and FQNNGV. With V trimmed by 5 bases and J by 3 bases, 5 bases remained unmatched. The CDR3 loop spans 14 amino acids. The CDR3 is CASSKTSGNYEQYF. The CDR3 DNA reads TGTGCCAGCAGCAAGACTAGCGGAAACTACGAGCAGTACTTC.

CDR3 loop: CASSIVDRGTEAFF. As DNA, the CDR3 is TGTGCCAGTAGTATAGTGGACAGGGGTACTGAAGCTTTCTTT. The chain is built from TRBV19 and TRBJ1-1; 9 bases are shared with TRBD1. The germline V gene encodes CDR1 LNHDA and CDR2 SQIVND (reference sequence). The CDR3 is 14 amino acids. The V segment lost 1 base and the J segment 5 bases; nucleotides outside the gene matches: 2.

The J gene is TRBJ2-2, the V gene TRBV5-1; no definite D call. V was trimmed by 3 bases and J by 2 bases, leaving 8 bases between them. The CDR3 runs 14 residues. Germline values: CDR1 SGHRS, CDR2 YFSETQ. The CDR3 sequence is CASSSTGNTGELFF. CDR3 DNA sequence: TGCGCCAGCAGCTCCACGGGTAACACCGGGGAGCTGTTTTTT. Variable domain in full (rest from reference TRBV5-1 and TRBJ2-2): KAGVTQTPRYLIKTRGQQVTLSCSPISGHRSVSWYQQTPGQGLQFLFEYFSETQRNKGNFPGRFSGRQFSNSRSEMNVSTLELGDSALYLCASSSTGNTGELFFGEGSRLTVL.

V usage is TRBV19 and J usage is TRBJ2-4; the D gene is possibly TRBD1 (5 bases). Germline-derived CDR1 and CDR2 are LNHDA and SQIVND (reference sequence). CDR3 size: 12 residues. V lost 0 bases and J lost 9, with 6 bases in between. The CDR3 here is CASSIEGPIQYF. DNA of the CDR3: TGTGCCAGTAGTATAGAGGGGCCCATTCAGTACTTC.

The rearrangement uses TRBV2 and TRBJ2-1; 9 positions match TRBD2. The germline V gene encodes CDR1 SNHLY and CDR2 FYNNEI. Trimming cost V 5 bases and J 7 bases; bases outside gene matches: 12. This CDR3 is 16 amino acids long. CDR3 amino acids: CASSTLAGLPTNEQFF. The CDR3, as DNA: TGTGCCAGCAGTACCCTAGCGGGACTACCTACAAATGAGCAGTTCTTC.

This chain links TRBV7-8 with TRBJ2-1, with no clear D. The germline V and J ends were trimmed by 4 bases and 0 bases, with 13 bases remaining between them. Germline V gives CDR1 SGHVS, CDR2 FQNEAQ. This CDR3 has 16 amino acids. The DNA for the CDR3 is TGTGCCAGCAGCTCAGGCTCTATGAGCTCCTACAATGAGCAGTTCTTC. This sequence encodes CASSSGSMSSYNEQFF.

The chain recombines TRBV6-1 with TRBJ2-1; 9 nucleotides align to TRBD1. There are 15 residues in the CDR3. Germline values: CDR1 MNHNS, CDR2 SASEGT. J lost 0 bases, V lost 6 bases, and 3 bases had no gene match. The CDR3 is CASRRQGVSYNEQFF. The DNA of the CDR3 is TGTGCCAGCAGGCGACAGGGGGTCTCCTACAATGAGCAGTTCTTC.